This T cell receptor (beta chain) is from a study of cytomegalovirus exposure and HLA in healthy donors. With 60 Vbeta and 13 Jbeta primers, the PCR was carried out. TCRdb keeps only in-frame clones here, not all; method: immunoSEQ multiplex PCR. The sample has 70,000 or so clones, roughly 85% seen once; the top ten hold 2%. The length of the CDR3 is 15 residues. V was clipped by 1 base and J by 6 bases; unmatched bases: 6. Germline lookup yields CDR1 SGHAT and CDR2 FQNNGV. Sequenced material: PBMCs. The sequence was obtained from a woman in her twenties or thirties in good health and CMV-seronegative. This chain uses TRBV11-2 with TRBJ1-2; 9 bases line up with TRBD1. CDR3 sequence (DNA): TGTGCCAGCAGCTTAGGACAGGGGGAAAGGCATGGCTACACCTTC. Its protein is CASSLGQGERHGYTF.